This T cell receptor (beta chain) was documented in a study of Ad26.COV2.S vaccination and SARS-CoV-2 variants. Study in general: Each vaccinee took Ad26.COV2.S intramuscularly, once or twice 56 days apart.

Treatment meaning: 15 to 20 received Ad26.COV2.S at low or high dose, single or two shots; about 5 received placebo; per-sample allocation not given. The study sampled participants on day 63 after the first vaccine or placebo injection. An Ad26 vector was used to express Wuhan-strain SARS-CoV-2 spike as the vaccine. TCRdb's copy holds only in-frame clones and misses some; the assay was immunoSEQ multiplex PCR. The repertoire includes under 400,000 clones, 80% to 90% of them detected once, and about 3.4% sits in the top ten. This clone was counted once. The ends were cut back, 10 bases at V and 1 base at J, with 13 bases in the middle. The CDR3 has 13 amino acids. Germline CDR1 SEHNR, CDR2 FQNEAQ (reference sequence).

The input for sequencing was peripheral blood, taken in a trial of Ad26.COV2.S vaccine versus placebo. The clonotype was recovered from a person between 18 and 65 years old who received the Ad26.COV2.S COVID-19 vaccine or a placebo. This chain uses TRBV7-9 with TRBJ1-1; D is ambiguous. The CDR3: CANPRQQNTEAFF. CDR3 DNA: TGTGCCAACCCCCGGCAGCAGAACACTGAAGCTTTCTTT.